One and the same sample provided the 19 T cell receptor beta chains below, sequenced in a study of Tregs in tolerant kidney transplant recipients. Some clones are missing from TCRdb's copy, which holds only in-frame ones; the method was immunoSEQ multiplex PCR. Its table records 48,000 or so clones. Source: CD4+ T cells from blood, taken before the transplant. The receptors here all came from a human donor who received a combined kidney and bone marrow transplant.

Worth noting for this clone: The read terminates 3 residues before the CDR3 end, so the remaining end is supplied by the germline J gene. The chain employs TRBV7-2 and TRBJ2-1; the match to TRBD2 covers 14 bases. The CDR3 extends over 14 amino acids. Trimming at V came to 7 bases and at J to 9 bases, leaving 5 bases not matched to a gene. Germline V gives CDR1 SGHTA, CDR2 FQGNSA. CDR3: CASTVTSGRGEQFF. CDR3 bases read: TGTGCCAGCACAGTGACTAGCGGGAGGGGTGAG.

With regard to this clone: The missing CDR3 end, 3 residues past where the read stops, is filled in from the germline J gene. The chain uses TRBV5-8 and TRBJ2-5; 9 bases align to TRBD1. V lost 0 bases, J lost 2 bases, and 2 bases stayed unmatched. Germline CDR1 reads SGHTS; CDR2 reads YDEGEE. The CDR3 covers 15 residues. The covered CDR3 bases are TGTGCCAGCAGCTTGGGCGACAGGGGGCAAGAGACC. Encoded protein: CASSLGDRGQET. The full CDR3 protein is CASSLGDRGQETQYF.

Comment on this clone: Read sequence stops 3 residues before the CDR3 end, and the germline J gene provides the missing end. The chain carries TRBV20-1 and TRBJ2-1; 13 bases are a match to TRBD2. Germline V CDR1 and CDR2: DFQATT, SNEGSKA (reference sequence). The CDR3 is 17 residues long. Losses at the gene ends were 1 base for V and 8 bases for J; bases not matched to a gene: 11. The CDR3 reads CSARGRGGGLAGYEQFF. Partial CDR3 DNA: TGCAGTGCTAGAGGAAGAGGAGGGGGACTAGCGGGATATGAG.

Comments on this clone: The CDR3 end is not reached by the read, which stops 3 residues before it; the germline J gene fills it in. V is TRBV7-9 and J is TRBJ2-7; 8 bases are shared with TRBD1. CDR3 length: 14 amino acids. V was clipped by 6 bases and J by 6 bases; unmatched bases: 10. Germline CDR1 is SEHNR and CDR2 is FQNEAQ (reference sequence). CDR3 bases read: TGTGCCAGCAGTTTACCGGGACAGGTTGCCGAG. Its translation is CASSLPGQVAE. The full CDR3 sequence reads CASSLPGQVAEQYF.

Points on this clone: Coverage ceases 3 residues before the CDR3 finishes, and the germline J gene fills in the end. The chain uses TRBV6-2 or TRBV6-3 and TRBJ2-1; 7 bases are shared with TRBD1. The length of the CDR3 is 15 residues. Trimming cost V 6 bases and J 5 bases; bases outside gene matches: 10. The germline V gene has CDR1 MNHEY and CDR2 SVGEGT. Here the CDR3 reads CASRTGQRSNNEQFF. The covered CDR3 bases are TGTGCCAGCAGAACGGGACAGCGTTCCAACAATGAG.

To note about this clone: The sequenced fragment ends 3 residues before the CDR3 boundary, so the rest is inferred from the germline J gene. The rearrangement links TRBV11-3 to TRBJ2-3; the match to TRBD2 covers 9 bases. Germline V lookup: CDR1 SGHNT, CDR2 YENEEA. The CDR3 sequence is 15 residues long. V lost 5 bases and J lost 1; bases outside the gene matches: 4. CDR3 sequence reads: CASSPRGGGTDTQYF. The CDR3 bases that were read are TGTGCCAGCAGCCCGCGGGGGGGCGGCACAGATACG.

A remark on this clone: The read stops 3 residues short of the end of the CDR3; the missing end is completed from the germline J gene. The chain uses TRBV20-1 and TRBJ2-1; 7 bases fit TRBD1. V lost 5 bases to trimming and J lost 1 base; unmatched junction nucleotides: 11. The CDR3 is made up of 16 amino acids. CDR1 DFQATT and CDR2 SNEGSKA come from the germline V gene (reference sequence). The CDR3 is CSAGPWDSESYNEQFF. The part of the CDR3 DNA that was read is TGCAGTGCTGGCCCTTGGGACAGCGAATCCTACAATGAG.

Remarks on this clone: The CDR3 end is not reached by the read, which stops 3 residues before it; the germline J gene fills it in. The chain employs TRBV5-1 and TRBJ1-2; no clear D gene. The CDR3 extends over 13 amino acids. Germline assignment: CDR1 SGHRS and CDR2 YFSETQ. The sequenced part of the CDR3 DNA is TGCGCCAGCAGCATATCTAGGGAGCGGGGC. Amino acids: CASSISRERG. The whole CDR3 sequence is CASSISRERGYTF.

On this clone: The missing CDR3 end, 3 residues past where the read stops, is filled in from the germline J gene. V usage is TRBV10-3 and J usage is TRBJ2-7, with TRBD2 matching over 7 bases. J was trimmed by 5 bases and V by 3 bases; bases with no gene match: 4. There are 13 residues in the CDR3. Germline CDR1 and CDR2: ENHRY and SYGVKD. The CDR3 loop is CAISDRTSNEQYF. The sequenced part of the CDR3 DNA is TGTGCCATCAGTGATCGGACTAGTAACGAG.

With respect to this clone: The CDR3 end is not reached by the read, which stops 3 residues before it; the germline J gene fills it in. This sequence joins TRBV10-2 and TRBJ2-7; 8 bases map to TRBD2. The CDR3 extends over 14 amino acids. The J segment lost 1 base and the V segment lost 6 bases, leaving 5 bases of the junction unmatched. The germline V gene encodes CDR1 WSHSY and CDR2 SAAADI. The covered CDR3 bases are TGCGCCAGCAGACCTAGCGGGCTTTCCTACGAG. Protein sequence: CASRPSGLSYE. The entire CDR3 sequence reads CASRPSGLSYEQYF.

A remark on this clone: The read terminates 3 residues before the CDR3 end, so the remaining end is supplied by the germline J gene. The V call is TRBV5-5, the J call TRBJ2-3; 8 bases fit TRBD2. This CDR3 region has 15 residues. Germline lookup yields CDR1 SGHKS and CDR2 YYEKEE (reference sequence). The J segment lost 0 bases and the V segment lost 4 bases, leaving 4 bases of the junction unmatched. CDR3 loop: CASSRTSSSTDTQYF. The CDR3 DNA, read in part, is TGTGCCAGCAGCCGGACTAGCTCAAGCACAGATACG.

On this clone itself: The CDR3 end is not reached by the read, which stops 3 residues before it; the germline J gene fills it in. The chain is built from TRBV10-3 and TRBJ2-7; maybe TRBD2 (6 bases). Germline V gives CDR1 ENHRY, CDR2 SYGVKD. V shed 9 bases and J shed 0 bases, with 18 bases lying between them. This CDR3 comprises 15 residues. The CDR3 is CAISGGTRSSYEQYF. The CDR3 bases that were read are TGTGCCATTTCCGGGGGTACAAGGAGCTCCTACGAG.

As to this clone: The sequenced fragment ends 3 residues before the CDR3 boundary, so the rest is inferred from the germline J gene. The chain uses TRBV7-2 and TRBJ2-1, with TRBD2 as a possible D gene (6 bases). Between the trimmed V and J ends, which lost 5 bases and 6 bases, there was a span of 14 bases. Germline values: CDR1 SGHTA, CDR2 FQGNSA. This CDR3 region has 14 residues. CDR3 sequence reads: CASSPVVGGNEQFF. Partial CDR3 DNA: TGTGCCAGCAGCCCAGTGGTCGGGGGCAATGAG.

Worth noting for this clone: The sequenced fragment ends 3 residues before the CDR3 boundary, so the rest is inferred from the germline J gene. V gene TRBV30 combines with J gene TRBJ2-7; D call uncertain. Germline values: CDR1 GTSNPN, CDR2 SVGIG (reference sequence). This CDR3 spans 13 amino acids. V lost 2 bases to trimming and J lost 5 bases, with 13 bases between them. CDR3 bases read: TGTGCCTGGAGTCCCCAAAAGGTGGACGAG. Translation gives CAWSPQKVDE. The whole CDR3 region reads CAWSPQKVDEQYF.

This chain's CDR3 is CASSPRGSSYNEQFF. The DNA read from the CDR3 is TGTGCCAGCAGCCCCAGAGGCAGCTCCTACAATGAG. The chain employs TRBV7-7 and TRBJ2-1; no clear D. The CDR3 is cut off 3 residues early in the read; its end comes from the germline J gene. V was pared by 5 bases and J by 0 bases, with 11 bases between. The CDR3 has 15 amino acids. CDR1 SSHAT and CDR2 FNYEAQ come from the germline V gene (reference sequence). Combining the CDR3 with reference TRBV7-7 and TRBJ2-1 gives the whole variable domain GAGVSQSPRYKVTKRGQDVTLRCDPISSHATLYWYQQALGQGPEFLTYFNYEAQPDKSGLPSDRFSAERPEGSISTLTIQRTEQRDSAMYRCASSPRGSSYNEQFFGPGTRLTVL.

Details on this clone: The CDR3 end lies 3 residues beyond the end of the read and is filled in from the germline J gene. The chain recombines TRBV5-1 with TRBJ2-1; D unclear. V lost 0 bases and J 5 bases, leaving 6 bases between the germline ends. CDR1 and CDR2 (germline): SGHRS, YFSETQ. The CDR3 totals 13 residues. CDR3: CASSLATNNEQFF. CDR3 bases read: TGCGCCAGCAGCTTGGCGACAAACAATGAG.

The CDR3: CASSYSAGQKSPQHF. The part of the CDR3 DNA that was read is TGTGCCAGCAGTTACTCAGCGGGACAGAAATCGCCC. This chain links TRBV6-2 or TRBV6-3 with TRBJ1-5, with TRBD1 identical over 7 bases. The read ends 3 residues shy of where the CDR3 ends; the end is completed using the germline J gene. V shed 0 bases and J 9 bases; nucleotides not matched to a gene: 8. This CDR3 comprises 15 residues. The germline V gene has CDR1 MNHEY and CDR2 SVGEGT.

CDR3 residues: CATDMGGGETQYF. CDR3 bases read: TGTGCCACCGACATGGGTGGGGGGGAGACC. The gene calls are TRBV12-3 or TRBV12-4 and TRBJ2-5; weak D call: TRBD2 (6 bases). From the germline J gene comes the end of the CDR3, since the read stops 3 residues before it. V was shortened by 10 bases and J by 5 bases, with 17 bases between the two germline ends. This CDR3 is built from 13 residues.

With respect to this clone: The DNA ends 3 residues before the CDR3 does, and the rest of the CDR3 is filled in from the germline J gene. The genes are TRBV30 and TRBJ2-1, with D tentatively TRBD1 (6 bases). The CDR3 totals 14 residues. V lost 1 base and J lost 1, with 8 bases in between. The V gene's germline CDR1 is GTSNPN and CDR2 SVGIG (reference sequence). The part of the CDR3 DNA that was read is TGTGCCTGGAGTGGACAGGTTTCCTACAATGAG. Amino acids: CAWSGQVSYNE. The full CDR3 protein reads CAWSGQVSYNEQFF.